These 14 T cell receptor beta chains were sequenced from one sample in a study of blood T cell repertoires in COVID-19. Assay used: immunoSEQ multiplex PCR; TCRdb lists only in-frame clones, some missing. The profile covers 200,000 to 250,000 clones, with approximately 80% appearing a single time and 7.5% to 9% taken by the ten largest. Sequencing was done on a sample of peripheral blood. Receptors originate from a woman older than 75 with COVID-19, enrolled during active disease.

The V call is TRBV5-6, the J call TRBJ2-7; D is possibly TRBD2 (6 bases). V gave up 4 bases and J gave up 2 bases, with 16 bases separating them. This CDR3 is 15 amino acids long. The germline gives CDR1 SGHDT, CDR2 YYEEEE. In nucleotides, the CDR3 is TGTGCCAGCAGCGCGGGGTGGGCGGCCACCTACGAGCAGTACTTC. Protein product: CASSAGWAATYEQYF. The full variable domain, with the rest looked up from reference TRBV5-6 and TRBJ2-7, is DAGVTQSPTHLIKTRGQQVTLRCSPKSGHDTVSWYQQALGQGPQFIFQYYEEEERQRGNFPDRFSGHQFPNYSSELNVNALLLGDSALYLCASSAGWAATYEQYFGPGTRLTVT.

Here the CDR3 reads CASTDGGTNEKLFF. The CDR3 DNA reads TGTGCCAGCACCGACGGGGGGACTAATGAAAAACTGTTTTTT. The gene calls are TRBV21-1 and TRBJ1-4. TRBV21-1 is classified as a pseudogene. The CDR3 covers 14 residues.

V and J are TRBV9 and TRBJ2-1, with 8 bases that match TRBD2. Germline V lookup: CDR1 SGDLS, CDR2 YYNGEE. Trimming at V came to 3 bases and at J to 7 bases, leaving 0 bases not matched to a gene. This CDR3 comprises 12 residues. CDR3 nucleotides: TGTGCCAGCAGCGCTAGCGGGAATGAGCAGTTCTTC. It specifies CASSASGNEQFF. Drawing the rest from reference TRBV9 and TRBJ2-1, the complete variable domain is DSGVTQTPKHLITATGQRVTLRCSPRSGDLSVYWYQQSLDQGLQFLIQYYNGEERAKGNILERFSAQQFPDLHSELNLSSLELGDSALYFCASSASGNEQFFGPGTRLTVL.

J is TRBJ1-2 and V is TRBV6-5; D may be TRBD1 (6 bases). Germline V CDR1 and CDR2: MNHEY, SVGAGI. V was cut by 1 base and J by 4 bases, with 10 bases left in between. The CDR3 runs 14 residues. The CDR3 bases are TGTGCCAGCAGTTACTTCCAGGGGCCCTATGGCTACACCTTC. Its protein is CASSYFQGPYGYTF.

The gene calls are TRBV7-9 and TRBJ2-2, with D possibly being TRBD1 (6 bases). This CDR3 contains 17 residues. V was clipped by 2 bases and J by 4 bases, with 17 bases between them. Germline CDR1 and CDR2: SEHNR and FQNEAQ (reference sequence). In nucleotides, the CDR3 is TGTGCCAGCAGCTTATCCCCAGGGGTGATGGGCACCGGGGAGCTGTTTTTT. Translated: CASSLSPGVMGTGELFF.

The V call is TRBV12-3 or TRBV12-4, the J call TRBJ1-1; a possible D gene is TRBD1 (5 bases). The CDR3 contains 11 residues. With 5 bases removed from V and 10 bases from J, the gap between germline ends came to 11 bases. CDR3 bases: TGTGCCAGCAGTCAACAGGTACGAGCTTTCTTT. Protein sequence: CASSQQVRAFF.

V usage is TRBV6-5 and J usage is TRBJ2-4; TRBD2 agrees at 7 bases. Losses at the gene ends were 6 bases for V and 9 bases for J; bases not matched to a gene: 8. In germline, CDR1 is MNHEY, CDR2 SVGAGI. This CDR3 region has 13 residues. In DNA, the CDR3 is TGTGCCAGCAGGGGTCCGACTAGCAGCATTCAGTACTTC. It codes for CASRGPTSSIQYF.

This chain links TRBV4-1 with TRBJ1-1; D call uncertain. The V gene lost 0 bases and the J gene lost 5 bases, with 13 bases spanning the gap. Germline CDR1 and CDR2: MGHRA and YSYEKL. CDR3 length: 15 residues. The CDR3 protein is CASSQEMVAVTEAFF. The CDR3 nucleotides read TGCGCCAGCAGCCAAGAGATGGTGGCCGTGACTGAAGCTTTCTTT.

This chain links TRBV3-1 (or the pseudogene TRBV3-2) with TRBJ2-3; 7 nucleotides line up with TRBD2. The J segment lost 4 bases and the V segment lost 6 bases, leaving 4 bases of the junction unmatched. From germline, CDR1 is LGHDT and CDR2 YNNKEL (reference sequence). The CDR3 is made up of 13 amino acids. The CDR3 loop reads CASRGGGADTQYF. DNA for the CDR3: TGTGCCAGCAGGGGGGGAGGGGCAGATACGCAGTATTTT.

The chain joins TRBV27 to TRBJ1-1, with a tentative D call TRBD1 (5 bases). Germline values: CDR1 MNHEY, CDR2 SMNVEV (reference sequence). The CDR3 consists of 15 residues. The germline V and J ends were trimmed by 3 bases and 3 bases, with 14 bases remaining between them. The DNA for the CDR3 is TGTGCCAGCAGTTTCGTCTGGGGCCATGACACTGAAGCTTTCTTT. Translation: CASSFVWGHDTEAFF.

The rearrangement uses TRBV6-5 and TRBJ2-2; TRBD1 agrees at 9 bases. Germline CDR1 reads MNHEY; CDR2 reads SVGAGI. The V gene end was trimmed by 6 bases and the J gene end by 3 bases; junction bases not matched to a gene: 5. The CDR3 is 15 residues long. CDR3 DNA sequence: TGTGCCAGCAGGACTAGGACAGGGGACACCGGGGAGCTGTTTTTT. Translation: CASRTRTGDTGELFF.

The chain carries TRBV5-1 and TRBJ1-1; D not resolved. The V gene's germline CDR1 is SGHRS and CDR2 YFSETQ. The V end was cut by 4 bases, the J end by 4 bases, with 14 bases between. The CDR3 is 14 residues long. This CDR3 reads CASSPSVGGTEAFF. In nucleotides, the CDR3 is TGCGCCAGCAGCCCCAGTGTTGGAGGCACTGAAGCTTTCTTT. Using reference TRBV5-1 and TRBJ1-1 for the parts outside the CDR3, the full variable domain is KAGVTQTPRYLIKTRGQQVTLSCSPISGHRSVSWYQQTPGQGLQFLFEYFSETQRNKGNFPGRFSGRQFSNSRSEMNVSTLELGDSALYLCASSPSVGGTEAFFGQGTRLTVV.

The rearrangement uses TRBV2 and TRBJ2-1; TRBD2 agrees at 7 bases. Germline V CDR1 and CDR2: SNHLY, FYNNEI. The CDR3 runs to 15 residues. The V and J ends lost 8 bases and 6 bases, in that order; junction bases with no gene match: 13. CDR3 protein: CASLQAGRRFNEQFF. Written as DNA, the CDR3 is TGTGCCAGCCTTCAAGCGGGGCGGAGATTCAATGAGCAGTTCTTC.

The chain couples TRBV9 to TRBJ2-5; TRBD2 aligns across 7 bases. V dropped 0 bases and J dropped 4; count of bases not matched to a gene: 9. The CDR3 is made up of 16 amino acids. Germline CDR1 reads SGDLS; CDR2 reads YYNGEE. CDR3 in DNA: TGTGCCAGCAGCGTAGGGATAGCGGGTGCAGGAGAGACCCAGTACTTC. Amino acids: CASSVGIAGAGETQYF. The full variable domain, with the rest looked up from reference TRBV9 and TRBJ2-5, is DSGVTQTPKHLITATGQRVTLRCSPRSGDLSVYWYQQSLDQGLQFLIQYYNGEERAKGNILERFSAQQFPDLHSELNLSSLELGDSALYFCASSVGIAGAGETQYFGPGTRLLVL.